This passage covers 29 T cell receptor beta chains from one sample sequenced in a study of blood T cell repertoires in COVID-19. Using immunoSEQ multiplex PCR, the repertoire was profiled, and TCRdb retains in-frame clones only, with some absent. Among over 350,000 clones listed, about 90% were seen once. The sequenced material came from PBMCs or T cells enriched from blood (not recorded which). The receptor set was obtained from a woman aged 18-30 years with acute COVID-19.

The gene calls are TRBV5-1 and TRBJ1-1, with D possibly being TRBD1 (6 bases). The germline V gene has CDR1 SGHRS and CDR2 YFSETQ. The CDR3 length is 15 residues. V was trimmed by 0 bases and J by 2 bases, leaving 11 bases between them. CDR3 amino acids: CASSLGGTSNTEAFF. CDR3 sequence (DNA): TGCGCCAGCAGCTTGGGTGGGACATCTAACACTGAAGCTTTCTTT. Complete variable domain (other parts from reference TRBV5-1 and TRBJ1-1): KAGVTQTPRYLIKTRGQQVTLSCSPISGHRSVSWYQQTPGQGLQFLFEYFSETQRNKGNFPGRFSGRQFSNSRSEMNVSTLELGDSALYLCASSLGGTSNTEAFFGQGTRLTVV.

This chain links TRBV9 with TRBJ2-5, with D perhaps TRBD2 (5 bases). CDR1 is SGDLS and CDR2 is YYNGEE in the germline V gene. This CDR3 comprises 15 residues. The ends were cut back, 4 bases at V and 5 bases at J, with 18 bases in the middle. CDR3 loop: CASSKYTLTGETQYF. The CDR3 nucleotides are TGTGCCAGCAGCAAATACACCCTAACGGGGGAGACCCAGTACTTC.

Points on this clone: This sample also contains other DNA sequences that code for the same CDR3. The J gene is TRBJ2-2, the V gene TRBV9; D remains ambiguous. V was cut by 3 bases and J by 2 bases, with 5 bases left in between. Per germline, CDR1 SGDLS and CDR2 YYNGEE. The CDR3 has 13 residues. CDR3 sequence (DNA): TGTGCCAGCAGCGGTAGAAACACCGGGGAGCTGTTTTTT. This encodes CASSGRNTGELFF.

To note about this clone: The sample contains more than one DNA sequence encoding this CDR3. The gene calls are TRBV7-9 and TRBJ2-7; D is unresolved. Germline V gene sequence: CDR1 SEHNR, CDR2 FQNEAQ (reference sequence). This CDR3 has 11 residues. Trimming pared 4 bases from V and 2 bases from J, leaving 3 bases between. The CDR3 DNA follows: TGTGCCAGCAGCTCTACCTACGAGCAGTACTTC. It translates to CASSSTYEQYF. Looking up the rest from reference TRBV7-9 and TRBJ2-7 gives the full variable domain: DTGVSQNPRHKITKRGQNVTFRCDPISEHNRLYWYRQTLGQGPEFLTYFQNEAQLEKSRLLSDRFSAERPKGSFSTLEIQRTEQGDSAMYLCASSSTYEQYFGPGTRLTVT.

The chain couples TRBV4-2 to TRBJ2-6; weak D call: TRBD2 (6 bases). V was clipped by 6 bases and J by 0 bases, with 18 bases between them. This CDR3 has 18 amino acids. CDR1 and CDR2 (germline): LGHNA, YNFKEQ. In DNA, the CDR3 is TGTGCCAGCAGTCGCTCCGGGACTGTTAGCTCTGGGGCCAACGTCCTGACTTTC. This sequence encodes CASSRSGTVSSGANVLTF.

The chain couples TRBV3-1 (or the pseudogene TRBV3-2) to TRBJ1-2, with D possibly TRBD1 on 6 matching bases. Germline loops: CDR1 LGHDT, CDR2 YNNKEL (reference sequence). CDR3 length: 14 residues. Deletions cut 3 bases from V and 3 bases from J, with 11 bases between. CDR3 protein: CASSHRGADYGYTF. The CDR3 coding sequence is TGTGCCAGCAGCCACCGGGGGGCAGACTATGGCTACACCTTC.

The CDR3 loop is CASGLMPGGQETQYF. CDR3 nucleotides: TGTGCTAGTGGTTTGATGCCAGGGGGCCAAGAGACCCAGTACTTC. The chain joins TRBV12-5 to TRBJ2-5, with TRBD1 identical over 7 bases. The germline CDR1 and CDR2 sequences are LGHNT and FRNRAP. The J segment lost 1 base and the V segment lost 2 bases, leaving 4 bases of the junction unmatched. The CDR3 extends over 15 amino acids.

The V gene is TRBV5-4, the J gene TRBJ2-6, with D possibly being TRBD1 (6 bases). The CDR3 is made up of 17 amino acids. Germline CDR1 and CDR2: SGHNT and YYREEE (reference sequence). V lost 0 bases, J lost 0 bases, and 10 bases lay in between. CDR3 coding DNA: TGTGCCAGCAGCTTGGAGTTCAGGGGCTCTGGGGCCAACGTCCTGACTTTC. This encodes CASSLEFRGSGANVLTF. Combining the CDR3 with reference TRBV5-4 and TRBJ2-6 gives the whole variable domain ETGVTQSPTHLIKTRGQQVTLRCSSQSGHNTVSWYQQALGQGPQFIFQYYREEENGRGNFPPRFSGLQFPNYSSELNVNALELDDSALYLCASSLEFRGSGANVLTFGAGSRLTVL.

This clone has only one observation. V usage is TRBV3-1 (or the pseudogene TRBV3-2) and J usage is TRBJ2-1; 11 bases match TRBD2. Per germline, CDR1 LGHDT and CDR2 YNNKEL (reference sequence). J gave up 8 bases and V 4 bases, and 7 bases lay outside the gene matches. The CDR3 length is 15 residues. The CDR3 protein is CASSPIAGGPYEQFF. The CDR3 coding sequence is TGTGCCAGCAGCCCCATAGCGGGGGGGCCTTATGAGCAGTTCTTC.

The rearrangement links TRBV5-5 to TRBJ2-3; 10 bases match TRBD2. In germline, CDR1 is SGHKS, CDR2 YYEKEE (reference sequence). The V and J ends lost 3 bases and 1 base, in that order; junction bases with no gene match: 2. CDR3 size: 15 residues. The CDR3 DNA follows: TGTGCCAGCAGCTGGGGGACTAGCGGCACAGATACGCAGTATTTT. Translated, it gives CASSWGTSGTDTQYF.

This rearrangement joins TRBV6-2 or TRBV6-3 to TRBJ1-1, with 7 bases aligning to TRBD1. From germline, CDR1 is MNHEY and CDR2 SVGEGT. The length of the CDR3 is 15 residues. V shed 2 bases and J 3 bases; nucleotides not matched to a gene: 6. The CDR3 coding sequence is TGTGCCAGCAGTTACCAAAGTAGGGGGCACACTGAAGCTTTCTTT. Translation gives CASSYQSRGHTEAFF.

The table lists this clone with a few counts. The rearrangement joins TRBV5-6 to TRBJ1-1; D possibly corresponds to TRBD1 (6 bases). Trimming shortened V by 3 bases and J by 0 bases, and 6 bases separated the two germline ends. CDR1 is SGHDT, CDR2 YYEEEE, per germline. The CDR3 sequence is 13 residues long. CDR3 sequence reads: CASSWTVNTEAFF. The CDR3 DNA reads TGTGCCAGCAGCTGGACAGTGAACACTGAAGCTTTCTTT.

The sample holds one count of this clone. The J gene is TRBJ2-3, the V gene TRBV28; the match to TRBD2 covers 8 bases. Germline trimming cut 7 bases from V and 3 bases from J; bases unmatched to any gene: 6. Germline V lookup: CDR1 MDHEN, CDR2 SYDVKM. CDR3 length: 14 residues. CDR3 amino acids: CASTLAGFTDTQYF. The CDR3 coding sequence is TGTGCCAGCACCTTAGCGGGGTTTACAGATACGCAGTATTTT.

V gene TRBV24-1 combines with J gene TRBJ2-1, with 8 bases fitting TRBD2. Germline V gives CDR1 KGHDR, CDR2 SFDVKD. The CDR3 extends over 13 amino acids. V was clipped by 0 bases and J by 12 bases; unmatched bases: 3. DNA of the CDR3: TGTGCCACCAGTGATTTGACTAGCGGCCGGCAGTTCTTC. It yields the protein CATSDLTSGRQFF.

V usage is TRBV28 and J usage is TRBJ1-5, with D perhaps matching TRBD1 (6 bases). This CDR3 has 13 residues. With 6 bases removed from V and 3 bases from J, the gap between germline ends came to 9 bases. Germline CDR1 is MDHEN and CDR2 is SYDVKM. The CDR3 coding sequence is TGTGCCAGCAGGGACAGTTTCAATCAGCCCCAGCATTTT. Protein: CASRDSFNQPQHF. Full variable domain (missing parts from reference TRBV28 and TRBJ1-5): DVKVTQSSRYLVKRTGEKVFLECVQDMDHENMFWYRQDPGLGLRLIYFSYDVKMKEKGDIPEGYSVSREKKERFSLILESASTNQTSMYLCASRDSFNQPQHFGDGTRLSIL.

This clone came up a few times. This chain connects TRBV10-3 to TRBJ1-2; 8 positions match TRBD1. J gave up 13 bases and V 0 bases, and 7 bases lay outside the gene matches. The CDR3 is 13 amino acids. Germline CDR1 reads ENHRY; CDR2 reads SYGVKD. The CDR3 bases are TGTGCCATCAGTGAGTCCCCGCGGACAGGGTGCACCTTC. Encoded protein: CAISESPRTGCTF.

V gene TRBV3-1 (or the pseudogene TRBV3-2) combines with J gene TRBJ2-7; 7 bases match TRBD2. CDR1 is LGHDT and CDR2 is YNNKEL in the germline V gene (reference sequence). The CDR3 runs to 14 residues. V shed 1 base, J shed 3 bases, and the junction held 3 bases outside the gene matches. The CDR3: CASSQGDYGYEQYF. The CDR3 region has the DNA TGTGCCAGCAGCCAAGGGGACTACGGCTACGAGCAGTACTTC.

The J gene is TRBJ2-3, the V gene TRBV14; no definite D call. Trimming took off 3 bases at V and 4 bases at J, with 8 bases between the two ends. CDR3 length: 13 residues. CDR1 and CDR2 from the germline V gene are SGHDN and FVKESK. The CDR3 DNA reads as TGTGCCAGCAGCCAGACCCTAGCAGATACGCAGTATTTT. As protein: CASSQTLADTQYF.

In DNA, the CDR3 is TGTGCCAGCAGAGACAGGGGGGCTAATCAGCCCCAGCATTTT. Translating it yields CASRDRGANQPQHF. The chain carries TRBV6-5 and TRBJ1-5, with 9 bases fitting TRBD1. Trimming removed 6 bases from V and 4 bases from J; junction bases left unmatched: 4. CDR3 size: 14 residues. Per the germline V gene, CDR1 is MNHEY and CDR2 is SVGAGI.

This clone was found a few times. The chain joins TRBV12-5 to TRBJ1-2, with D possibly matching TRBD1 (6 bases). The V end lost 7 bases, the J end lost 7 bases, and 13 bases lay between the germline ends. The CDR3 runs to 12 residues. Per the germline V gene, CDR1 is LGHNT and CDR2 is FRNRAP. CDR3 nucleotide sequence: TGTGCTAGTGCCCCAGGGGTCCGTGGCTACACCTTC. Translation: CASAPGVRGYTF.

In this sample, this clone turned up once. The CDR3 loop reads CASSPHWTADTDTQYF. DNA of the CDR3: TGCGCCAGCAGCCCCCACTGGACAGCGGACACAGATACGCAGTATTTT. V is TRBV5-1 and J is TRBJ2-3, with a weak D call TRBD1 (6 bases). Trimming took 4 bases from V and 2 from J, leaving 17 bases between them. This CDR3 has 16 residues. From germline, CDR1 is SGHRS and CDR2 YFSETQ.

The V call is TRBV7-6, the J call TRBJ2-5; tentative D call: TRBD1 (5 bases). Germline CDR1 SGHVS, CDR2 FNYEAQ. V was clipped by 9 bases and J by 0 bases, with 14 bases between them. CDR3 length: 14 residues. This CDR3 is CASRQLLYQETQYF. The CDR3 DNA sequence: TGTGCCAGTCGACAGCTTCTGTACCAAGAGACCCAGTACTTC.

This clone was recorded once. The chain is built from TRBV12-5 and TRBJ1-2; 7 nucleotides align to TRBD1. Germline V lookup: CDR1 LGHNT, CDR2 FRNRAP. This CDR3 spans 14 amino acids. Germline trimming cut 7 bases from V and 8 bases from J; bases unmatched to any gene: 13. In DNA form, the CDR3 reads TGTGCTAGTGCCATAAGTGAGGGGGCGAAGGGCTACACCTTC. Its translation is CASAISEGAKGYTF.

This chain joins TRBV5-1 and TRBJ1-1; tentative D call: TRBD1 (6 bases). Trimming took 2 bases from V and 0 from J, leaving 8 bases between them. The germline CDR1 and CDR2 sequences are SGHRS and YFSETQ. The CDR3 covers 14 residues. The CDR3 nucleotides are TGCGCCAGCAGCTTCGGACAGTTGAACACTGAAGCTTTCTTT. Amino acid sequence: CASSFGQLNTEAFF.

The chain links TRBV7-9 to TRBJ1-4; D gene uncertain. V lost 5 bases and J 5 bases, leaving 18 bases between the germline ends. The CDR3 is made up of 16 amino acids. CDR1 is SEHNR, CDR2 FQNEAQ, per germline (reference sequence). The CDR3 coding sequence is TGTGCCAGCAGCGGAGGACGACGTCTCGGCAATGAAAAACTGTTTTTT. Its translation is CASSGGRRLGNEKLFF.

There are a few counts of this clone. This chain connects TRBV5-6 to TRBJ1-4, with 7 bases aligning to TRBD1. The germline gives CDR1 SGHDT, CDR2 YYEEEE. J was trimmed by 8 bases and V by 4 bases; bases with no gene match: 11. This CDR3 has 15 residues. The CDR3 protein is CASSRGNRGREKLFF. The CDR3 coding sequence is TGTGCCAGCAGCCGAGGGAACAGGGGAAGGGAAAAACTGTTTTTT. Supplemented by reference TRBV5-6 and TRBJ1-4, the full variable domain reads DAGVTQSPTHLIKTRGQQVTLRCSPKSGHDTVSWYQQALGQGPQFIFQYYEEEERQRGNFPDRFSGHQFPNYSSELNVNALLLGDSALYLCASSRGNRGREKLFFGSGTQLSVL.

This clone is a singleton in its sample. The chain couples TRBV14 to TRBJ1-1; D ambiguous. V was cut by 1 base and J by 1 base, with 10 bases left in between. The CDR3 is 15 amino acids. Germline assignment: CDR1 SGHDN and CDR2 FVKESK. CDR3 region: CASSQVARKNTEAFF. The CDR3 bases are TGTGCCAGCAGCCAAGTGGCCAGGAAGAACACTGAAGCTTTCTTT.

The rearrangement uses TRBV27 and TRBJ1-1; D call uncertain. This CDR3 comprises 15 residues. Germline CDR1 reads MNHEY; CDR2 reads SMNVEV (reference sequence). V dropped 3 bases and J dropped 5 bases, with 16 bases sitting between them. In DNA, the CDR3 is TGTGCCAGCAGTTTCGTTGGAAGTGGAGGGACTGAAGCTTTCTTT. Translating it yields CASSFVGSGGTEAFF.

This chain joins TRBV18 and TRBJ2-5, with a tentative D call TRBD2 (5 bases). Per germline, CDR1 KGHSH and CDR2 LQKENI. The CDR3 contains 14 residues. V was pared by 3 bases and J by 5 bases, with 13 bases between. This CDR3 reads CASSPRFGEETQYF. The CDR3 DNA reads as TGTGCCAGCTCACCCCGGTTTGGGGAGGAGACCCAGTACTTC.